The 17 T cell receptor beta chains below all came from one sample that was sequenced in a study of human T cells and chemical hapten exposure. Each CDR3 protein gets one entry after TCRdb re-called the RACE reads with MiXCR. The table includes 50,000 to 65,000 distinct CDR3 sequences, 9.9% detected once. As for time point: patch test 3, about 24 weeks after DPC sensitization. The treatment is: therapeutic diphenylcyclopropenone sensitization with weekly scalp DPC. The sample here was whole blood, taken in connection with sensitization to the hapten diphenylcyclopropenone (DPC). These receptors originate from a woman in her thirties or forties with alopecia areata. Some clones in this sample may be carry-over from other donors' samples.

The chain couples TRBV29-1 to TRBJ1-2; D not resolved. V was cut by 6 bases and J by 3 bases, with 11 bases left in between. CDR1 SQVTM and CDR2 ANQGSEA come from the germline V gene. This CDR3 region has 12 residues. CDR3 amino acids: CSVSPADYGYTF. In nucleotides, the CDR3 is TGCAGCGTCTCCCCCGCCGACTATGGCTACACCTTC.

CDR3 in DNA: TGTGCCAGCAGCGTCAGGCAGGGCGGTTGGGCAGCTTTCTTT. Translation gives CASSVRQGGWAAFF. V gene TRBV7-6 combines with J gene TRBJ1-1; D is possibly TRBD1 (5 bases). Germline assignment: CDR1 SGHVS and CDR2 FNYEAQ. Trimming removed 5 bases at V and 10 bases at J, with 20 bases between. The CDR3 has 14 amino acids.

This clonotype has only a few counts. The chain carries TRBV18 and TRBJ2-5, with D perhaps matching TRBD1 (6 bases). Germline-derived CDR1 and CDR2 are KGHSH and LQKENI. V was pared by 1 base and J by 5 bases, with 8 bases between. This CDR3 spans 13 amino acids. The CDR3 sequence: CASSPRGQETQYF. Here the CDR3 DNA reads TGTGCCAGCTCACCACGGGGGCAGGAGACCCAGTACTTC.

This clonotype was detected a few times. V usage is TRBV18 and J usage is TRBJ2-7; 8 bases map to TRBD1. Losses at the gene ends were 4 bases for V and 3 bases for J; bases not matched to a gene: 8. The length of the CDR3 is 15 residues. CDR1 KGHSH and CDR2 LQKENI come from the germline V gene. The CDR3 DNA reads TGTGCCAGCTCACTCAGGGGGCAGAAACACTACGAGCAGTACTTC. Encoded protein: CASSLRGQKHYEQYF.

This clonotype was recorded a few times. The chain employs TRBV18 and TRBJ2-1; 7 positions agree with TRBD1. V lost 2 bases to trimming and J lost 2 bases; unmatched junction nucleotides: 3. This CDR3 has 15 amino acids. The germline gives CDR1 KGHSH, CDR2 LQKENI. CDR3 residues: CASSPSRGPYNEQFF. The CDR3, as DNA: TGTGCCAGCTCACCAAGTAGGGGGCCCTACAATGAGCAGTTCTTC.

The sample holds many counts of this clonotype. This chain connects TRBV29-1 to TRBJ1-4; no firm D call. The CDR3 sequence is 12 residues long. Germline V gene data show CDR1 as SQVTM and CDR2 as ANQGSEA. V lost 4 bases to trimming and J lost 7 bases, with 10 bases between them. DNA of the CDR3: TGCAGCGTTGGCCGTCTCGGTGAAAAACTGTTTTTT. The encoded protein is CSVGRLGEKLFF.

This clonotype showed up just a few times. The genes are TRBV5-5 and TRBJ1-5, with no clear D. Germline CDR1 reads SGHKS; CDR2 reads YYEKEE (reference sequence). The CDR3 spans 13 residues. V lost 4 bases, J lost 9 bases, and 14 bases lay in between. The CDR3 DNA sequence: TGTGCCAGCAGCCCGACGGCTCCCATGCCCCAGCATTTT. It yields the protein CASSPTAPMPQHF.

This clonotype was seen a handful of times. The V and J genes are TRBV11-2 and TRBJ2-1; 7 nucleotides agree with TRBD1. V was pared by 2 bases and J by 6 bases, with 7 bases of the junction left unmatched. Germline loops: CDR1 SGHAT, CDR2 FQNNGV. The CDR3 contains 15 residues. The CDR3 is CASSLLRTGGNEQFF. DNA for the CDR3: TGTGCCAGCAGCTTATTAAGGACAGGCGGCAATGAGCAGTTCTTC.

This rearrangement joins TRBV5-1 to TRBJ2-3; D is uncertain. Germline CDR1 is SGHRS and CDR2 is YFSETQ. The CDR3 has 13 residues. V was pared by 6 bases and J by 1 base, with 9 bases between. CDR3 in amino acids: CASKSQGTDTQYF. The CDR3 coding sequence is TGCGCCAGCAAGTCCCAGGGCACAGATACGCAGTATTTT. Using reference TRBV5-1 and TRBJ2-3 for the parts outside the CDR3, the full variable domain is KAGVTQTPRYLIKTRGQQVTLSCSPISGHRSVSWYQQTPGQGLQFLFEYFSETQRNKGNFPGRFSGRQFSNSRSEMNVSTLELGDSALYLCASKSQGTDTQYFGPGTRLTVL.

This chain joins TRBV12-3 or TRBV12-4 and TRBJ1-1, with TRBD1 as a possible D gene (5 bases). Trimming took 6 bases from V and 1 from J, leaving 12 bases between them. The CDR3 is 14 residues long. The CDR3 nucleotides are TGTGCCAGCAGGCGGGACGGACAGAACACTGAAGCTTTCTTT. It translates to CASRRDGQNTEAFF.

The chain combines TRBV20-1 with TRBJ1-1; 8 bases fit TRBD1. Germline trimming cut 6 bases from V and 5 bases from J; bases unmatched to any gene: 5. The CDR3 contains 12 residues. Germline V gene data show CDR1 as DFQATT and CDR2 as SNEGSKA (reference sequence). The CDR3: CSARTGKTEAFF. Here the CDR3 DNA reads TGCAGTGCCAGGACAGGGAAGACTGAAGCTTTCTTT.

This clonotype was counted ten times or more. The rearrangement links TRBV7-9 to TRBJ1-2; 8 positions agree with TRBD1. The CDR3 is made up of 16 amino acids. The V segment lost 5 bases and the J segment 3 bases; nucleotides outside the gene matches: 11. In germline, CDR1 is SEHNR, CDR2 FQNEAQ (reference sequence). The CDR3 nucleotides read TGTGCCAGCAGCCGAACCCAGGGGGCATCGGACTATGGCTACACCTTC. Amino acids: CASSRTQGASDYGYTF.

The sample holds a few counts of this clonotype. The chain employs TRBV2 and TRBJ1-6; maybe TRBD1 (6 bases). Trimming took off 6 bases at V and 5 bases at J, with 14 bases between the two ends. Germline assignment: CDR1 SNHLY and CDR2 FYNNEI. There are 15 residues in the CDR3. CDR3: CASRLTDSNNSPLHF. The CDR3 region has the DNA TGTGCCAGCAGGCTTACGGACAGTAATAATTCACCCCTCCACTTT.

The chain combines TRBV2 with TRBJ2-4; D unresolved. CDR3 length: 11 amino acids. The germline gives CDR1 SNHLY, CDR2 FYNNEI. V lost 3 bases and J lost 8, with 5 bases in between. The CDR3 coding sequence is TGTGCCAGCAGTGAGTTAGACATTCAGTACTTC. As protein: CASSELDIQYF.

This CDR3 is CASSLSFGRSTDTQYF. The DNA of the CDR3 is TGTGCCAGCAGCTTAAGTTTCGGGCGTAGCACAGATACGCAGTATTTT. J is TRBJ2-3 and V is TRBV7-9; D is ambiguous. Per germline, CDR1 SEHNR and CDR2 FQNEAQ (reference sequence). The CDR3 contains 16 residues. Trimming shortened V by 2 bases and J by 0 bases, and 12 bases separated the two germline ends.

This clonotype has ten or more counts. Written as DNA, the CDR3 is TGTGCCAGCAGCTTAGAGGCAGGGGACTATGGCTACACCTTC. Translating it yields CASSLEAGDYGYTF. This chain joins TRBV7-8 and TRBJ1-2, with TRBD1 as a possible D gene (6 bases). The germline V gene has CDR1 SGHVS and CDR2 FQNEAQ. Trimming took 1 base from V and 3 from J, leaving 9 bases between them. The CDR3 totals 14 residues.

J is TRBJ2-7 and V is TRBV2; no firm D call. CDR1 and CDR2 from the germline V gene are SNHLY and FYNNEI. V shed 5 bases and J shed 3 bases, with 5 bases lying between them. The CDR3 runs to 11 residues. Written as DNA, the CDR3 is TGTGCCAGCAGTTTGGTCTACGAGCAGTACTTC. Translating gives CASSLVYEQYF. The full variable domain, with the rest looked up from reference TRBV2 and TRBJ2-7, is EPEVTQTPSHQVTQMGQEVILRCVPISNHLYFYWYRQILGQKVEFLVSFYNNEISEKSEIFDDQFSVERPDGSNFTLKIRSTKLEDSAMYFCASSLVYEQYFGPGTRLTVT.